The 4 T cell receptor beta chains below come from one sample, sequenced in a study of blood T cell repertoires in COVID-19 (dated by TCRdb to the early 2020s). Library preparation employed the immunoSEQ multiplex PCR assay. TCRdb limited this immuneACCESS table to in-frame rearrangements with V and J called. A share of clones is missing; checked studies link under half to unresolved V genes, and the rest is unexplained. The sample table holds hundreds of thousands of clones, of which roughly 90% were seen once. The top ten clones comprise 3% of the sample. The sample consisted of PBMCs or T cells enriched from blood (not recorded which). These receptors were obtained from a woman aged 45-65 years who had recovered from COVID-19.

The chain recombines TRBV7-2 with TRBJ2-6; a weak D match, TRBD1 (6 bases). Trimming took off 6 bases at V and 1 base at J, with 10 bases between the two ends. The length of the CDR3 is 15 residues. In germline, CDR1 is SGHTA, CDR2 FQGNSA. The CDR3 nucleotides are TGTGCCAGCAGGAGGGGGATTTCTGGGGCCAACGTCCTGACTTTC. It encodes CASRRGISGANVLTF.

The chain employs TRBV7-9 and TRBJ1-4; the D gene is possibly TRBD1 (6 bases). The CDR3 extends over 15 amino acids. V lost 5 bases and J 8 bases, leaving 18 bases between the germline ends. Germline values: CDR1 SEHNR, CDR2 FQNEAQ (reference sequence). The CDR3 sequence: CASSPQGTYGEKLFF. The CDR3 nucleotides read TGTGCCAGCAGCCCTCAGGGGACATACGGGGAAAAACTGTTTTTT. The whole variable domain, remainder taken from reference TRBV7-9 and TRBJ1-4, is DTGVSQNPRHKITKRGQNVTFRCDPISEHNRLYWYRQTLGQGPEFLTYFQNEAQLEKSRLLSDRFSAERPKGSFSTLEIQRTEQGDSAMYLCASSPQGTYGEKLFFGSGTQLSVL.

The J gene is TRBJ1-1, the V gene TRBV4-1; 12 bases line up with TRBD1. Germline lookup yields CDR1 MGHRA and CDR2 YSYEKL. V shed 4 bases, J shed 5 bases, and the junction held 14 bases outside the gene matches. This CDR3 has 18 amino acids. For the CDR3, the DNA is TGCGCCAGCAGCCCAGGGCCGGGACAGGGGGCGCGTGGGACTGAAGCTTTCTTT. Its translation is CASSPGPGQGARGTEAFF.

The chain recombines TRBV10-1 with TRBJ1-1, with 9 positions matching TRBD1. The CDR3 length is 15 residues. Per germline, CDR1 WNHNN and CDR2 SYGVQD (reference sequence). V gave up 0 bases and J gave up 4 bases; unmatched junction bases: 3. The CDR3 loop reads CASSESGQGITEAFF. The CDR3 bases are TGCGCCAGCAGTGAGTCGGGACAGGGTATCACTGAAGCTTTCTTT.